Listed here is a single T cell receptor (beta chain). What was amplified from RNA transcripts were TCR beta CDR3 regions. First-round RT-PCR with HTBI primers amplified the TCR CDR3 region. Via MiXCR, TCRdb re-called the multiplex PCR reads, giving one row per CDR3 protein. The table includes under 450,000 distinct CDR3 sequences, 13% detected once. The sample is drawn from a study of T cells in Graves' hyperthyroidism and ophthalmopathy. CDR1 is SGDLS and CDR2 is YYNGEE in the germline V gene. The V gene lost 0 bases and the J gene lost 4 bases, with 7 bases spanning the gap. This CDR3 is 14 amino acids long.

The V call is TRBV9, the J call TRBJ1-4; D might be TRBD1 (6 bases). Material: blood. This receptor was obtained from a man aged 25 to 40 with Graves' hyperthyroidism that later progressed to Graves' ophthalmopathy. The CDR3 coding sequence is TGTGCCAGCAGCGTAGAGGGGGATAATGAAAAACTGTTTTTT. Translation gives CASSVEGDNEKLFF.